This entry is about one T cell receptor beta chain. This table comes from immunoSEQ multiplex PCR, and its TCRdb copy is limited to in-frame clones, with some not included. The table has about 98,000 clones, 70% to 90% seen once. This sample was included in a study of cytomegalovirus exposure and HLA in healthy donors. Between the trimmed V and J ends, which lost 2 bases and 5 bases, there was a span of 20 bases. The CDR3 loop spans 16 amino acids. Per germline, CDR1 SGHRS and CDR2 YFSETQ. Material: PBMCs. The chain has TRBV5-1 and TRBJ2-7; the D gene is possibly TRBD2 (5 bases). This receptor was obtained from a woman in her 30s in good health and CMV-seronegative. The CDR3 region is CASSFHSVGLRDEQYF. The CDR3, as DNA: TGCGCCAGCAGCTTCCATTCCGTAGGGCTGAGGGACGAGCAGTACTTC.